Following are 3 T cell receptor beta chains from one sample sequenced in a study of blood T cell repertoires in COVID-19. TCRdb's copy holds only in-frame clones and misses some; the assay was immunoSEQ multiplex PCR. Among some 160,000 clones listed, about 82% were seen once. The sample consisted of PBMCs or T cells enriched from blood (not recorded which). These receptors all stem from a woman aged 40 to 49 who had recovered from COVID-19.

This clone was observed a few times. The chain carries TRBV2 and TRBJ1-1; 8 bases line up with TRBD1. The CDR3 covers 15 residues. Germline CDR1 and CDR2: SNHLY and FYNNEI. V trimming: 4 bases; J trimming: 6 bases; junction bases outside the gene matches: 10. CDR3 nucleotides: TGTGCCAGCAGTGGTGATCAGGGGGCTATTTCTGAAGCTTTCTTT. This encodes CASSGDQGAISEAFF.

The rearrangement joins TRBV6-4 to TRBJ2-1; TRBD1 is a possible D gene (6 bases). The germline CDR1 and CDR2 sequences are MRHNA and SNTAGT. Deletions cut 6 bases from V and 7 bases from J, with 19 bases between. This CDR3 has 15 amino acids. The DNA for the CDR3 is TGTGCCAGCAGGGATAATACAGGGTCCATTAATGAGCAGTTCTTC. Translation gives CASRDNTGSINEQFF.

The gene calls are TRBV4-1 and TRBJ1-5, with 8 bases matching TRBD1. J was trimmed by 2 bases and V by 2 bases; bases with no gene match: 20. The germline gives CDR1 MGHRA, CDR2 YSYEKL. This CDR3 is built from 21 residues. The CDR3 spells CASSQSQGTGSRNIGNQPQHF. CDR3 nucleotide sequence: TGCGCCAGCAGCCAAAGCCAGGGGACAGGATCGCGAAACATTGGCAATCAGCCCCAGCATTTT.